Listed below are T cell receptor beta chains from one sample, sequenced in a study of blood T cell repertoires in COVID-19. Some clones are missing from TCRdb's copy, which holds only in-frame ones; the method was immunoSEQ multiplex PCR. Here the sample spans 130,000 to 150,000 clones, around four fifths being singletons. The sample consisted of peripheral blood. These receptors came from a woman in her thirties or forties with active or convalescent COVID-19. Each CDR3 is given with its conserved first and last residue. The D gene is left open where the match is weak. Some rows mark clone size as missing; the rest say once, few, many or name a class of expanded clone.

>TRBJ1-6|.|.|TRBV10-2
CASSEGETYNSPLHF
TGCGCCAGCAGTGAGGGGGAGACCTATAATTCACCCCTCCACTTT
>TRBJ2-5|.|TRBD1|TRBV6-1
CASSLAQGYQETQYF
TGTGCCAGCAGTTTGGCACAGGGGTACCAAGAGACCCAGTACTTC
>TRBJ1-6|.|TRBD1|TRBV25-1
CASSQIKTGVSPLHF
TGTGCCAGCAGTCAAATAAAGACAGGGGTCTCACCCCTCCACTTT
>TRBJ1-5|.|TRBD1|TRBV28
CASSAGTAFNQPQHF
TGTGCCAGCAGTGCCGGGACAGCTTTCAATCAGCCCCAGCATTTT
>TRBJ2-6|.|.|TRBV9
CASSAVSGANVLTF
TGTGCCAGCAGCGCAGTCTCTGGGGCCAACGTCCTGACTTTC
>TRBJ2-7|.|TRBD2|TRBV9
CASSPLGSGASYEQYF
TGTGCCAGCAGCCCCCTCGGCAGCGGGGCATCCTACGAGCAGTACTTC
>TRBJ2-7|.|TRBD1|TRBV9
CASSLHPETGELYEQYF
TGTGCCAGCAGCCTCCACCCGGAGACAGGGGAACTCTACGAGCAGTACTTC
>TRBJ2-5|.|.|TRBV6-5
CASSKGLLPQETQYF
TGTGCCAGCAGTAAGGGACTGCTACCTCAAGAGACCCAGTACTTC
>TRBJ2-7|.|.|TRBV27
CASNLRDSSYEQYF
TGTGCCAGCAACCTCCGGGACTCCTCCTACGAGCAGTACTTC
>TRBJ2-7|.|TRBD2|TRBV10-1
CASSRLASGYEQYF
TGCGCCAGCAGTCGACTAGCGTCGGGCTACGAGCAGTACTTC
>TRBJ1-3|.|TRBD1|TRBV7-9
CASSPPRQGGNTIYF
TGTGCCAGCAGCCCGCCCCGACAGGGGGGAAACACCATATATTTT
>TRBJ2-1|few|.|TRBV20-1
CSARDWPGQFF
TGCAGTGCTAGAGATTGGCCAGGGCAGTTCTTC
>TRBJ2-4|.|TRBD1|TRBV6-6
CASTIPGTVKNIQYF
TGTGCCAGCACTATCCCTGGGACAGTTAAAAACATTCAGTACTTC
>TRBJ2-7|.|TRBD2|TRBV6-6
CASSRGHGGSSYEQYF
TGTGCCAGCAGTCGAGGACACGGGGGGAGCTCCTACGAGCAGTACTTC
>TRBJ1-5|.|TRBD1|TRBV19
CASSMGQGRLDQPQHF
TGTGCCAGTAGTATGGGACAGGGAAGGTTGGATCAGCCCCAGCATTTT